The T cell receptor beta chain described here comes from a study of regulatory T cells in long-lasting Graves disease. Time point noted: newly diagnosed GD, antithyroid drugs for less than 3 months. The TCR library was prepared using RNA isolated from PBMCs. This clonotype was found many times. TCR beta libraries were built with iRepertoire HTBI primers and Arm-PCR of CDR3 regions. TCRdb reprocessed the multiplex PCR reads via MiXCR and lists one record per CDR3 protein. Altogether 500,000 or so distinct CDR3 sequences are present, about 16% being singletons, with the ten largest covering just under 25%. The same sample was also used in a study of T cells in Graves' hyperthyroidism and ophthalmopathy.

The material sequenced was peripheral blood mononuclear cells (PBMCs), taken at new diagnosis, from a patient treated with antithyroid drugs. The TCR comes from a woman aged 35 to 59 with Graves disease.

The CDR3 region has the DNA TGCGCCAGCAGCTTGGAACCGGGTGAAGCTTTCTTT. Its protein is CASSLEPGEAFF. The chain combines TRBV5-1 with TRBJ1-1; D call uncertain. V was pared by 0 bases and J by 7 bases, with 7 bases between. The germline gives CDR1 SGHRS, CDR2 YFSETQ. The CDR3 contains 12 residues.